Described below is a single T cell receptor beta chain sequence and its context. The record originates from a study of shared clonotypes between healthy human individuals. Using immunoSEQ multiplex PCR, the repertoire was profiled, and TCRdb retains in-frame clones only, with some absent. The sample comprises fewer than 400,000 clones, approximately 79% of which are singletons, and 10% rests with the top ten. Into CD45RA+ naive and CD45RA-negative memory subsets, the CD4+ cells were split. Germline CDR1 and CDR2: SEHNR and FQNEAQ (reference sequence). The CDR3 length is 12 residues. Trimming took 2 bases from V and 4 from J, leaving 3 bases between them.

The V gene is TRBV7-9, the J gene TRBJ1-3; unclear D gene. Material: memory CD4+ T cells sorted from blood. The subset: CD45RA-negative fraction. The sequence was obtained from a man in his thirties or forties in good health. The CDR3 here is CASSLNGNTIYF. The CDR3 nucleotides read TGTGCCAGCAGCTTAAACGGAAACACCATATATTTT.